These T cell receptor beta chains were read from a single sample in a study of persistence of HIV-infected CD4 T cells. Their antigen targets remain unknown. Data came from immunoSEQ multiplex PCR; TCRdb stores just in-frame clones and leaves some out. This sample has under 40,000 clones, with around 70% found just once. The material sequenced was CD4+ T cells sorted from PBMCs after roughly 18-hour stimulation, taken from a patient who received antiretroviral therapy. The receptors shown here come from an adult man with HIV who was CMV-seropositive. Both conserved end residues are part of each CDR3. Clone size is shown for a subset of rows, as once, few, many or a class of expanded clone.

v_call	clone_size	j_call	cdr3_aa
TRBV27	few	TRBJ1-1	CASSPTRGGQNENTEAFF
TRBV7-3	NA	TRBJ2-3	CASSLSGQRSDTQYF
TRBV20-1	NA	TRBJ2-7	CSASPSGTSSYEQYF
TRBV6-5	few	TRBJ2-7	CASSSNHHGVYEQYF
TRBV4-1	NA	TRBJ1-3	CASSPLIQAASGNTIYF
TRBV28	once	TRBJ1-2	CASSLYSISAAGGYTF
TRBV6-5	NA	TRBJ1-1	CASSYSTGLAFF
TRBV27	NA	TRBJ1-4	CASRLKTGGDEKLFF
TRBV28	NA	TRBJ1-5	CASSFPREGRSQPQHF
TRBV3-1/TRBV3-2	NA	TRBJ2-7	CASSQAREQYF
TRBV6-2/TRBV6-3	NA	TRBJ1-4	CASSPHSTGGNEKLFF
TRBV19	NA	TRBJ2-4	CASSIEVTPPKNIQYF
TRBV9	NA	TRBJ2-7	CASSLDAGNEQYF
TRBV27	NA	TRBJ1-1	CASSLRATGRGAFF
TRBV28	NA	TRBJ1-5	CASSILRRATKGQPQHF
TRBV3-1/TRBV3-2	NA	TRBJ1-2	CASSQGASRTGHYGYTF
TRBV24-1	NA	TRBJ1-1	CATSGGTGRTEAFF
TRBV6-1	NA	TRBJ1-1	CASSEPAGMTEAFF
TRBV2	NA	TRBJ2-1	CASRPEYNEQFF
TRBV28	NA	TRBJ2-4	CASSSSGTPKGDIQYF
TRBV19	few	TRBJ2-3	CASSIDKGDTQYF
TRBV9	medium-sized	TRBJ2-3	CASSAGGVLTDTQYF
TRBV28	NA	TRBJ2-1	CASSPYSGPRDNEQFF
TRBV5-1	medium-sized	TRBJ1-1	CASRPGQGMDTEAFF
TRBV7-9	NA	TRBJ2-3	CASSLRMGSTDTQYF
TRBV4-1	NA	TRBJ1-2	CASSQATGRNYGYTF
TRBV9	few	TRBJ2-2	CASSVWPGGTGELFF
TRBV9	NA	TRBJ2-3	CASSADSRTDTQYF
TRBV29-1	NA	TRBJ1-1	CSVEDRAQGAKAFF
TRBV19	NA	TRBJ1-6	CASSGETYNSPLHF
TRBV7-2	NA	TRBJ1-4	CASSSDYATTNEKLFF
TRBV5-1	NA	TRBJ2-3	CASSLDRDTQYF
TRBV19	few	TRBJ2-7	CASSGRGGISYEQYF
TRBV6-6	NA	TRBJ1-5	CASSYGRAYSNQPQHF
TRBV6-5	NA	TRBJ1-1	CASSFRAGEAFF
TRBV7-9	NA	TRBJ2-6	CASSLLGKPTSGANVLTF
TRBV2	NA	TRBJ2-3	CASGGLASTDTQYF